Sequencing of this T cell receptor beta chain was carried out in a study of T cells after yellow fever vaccination. Study-wide findings and caveats: Although most clonotypes did not, a small share appeared in both CD4 and CD8 compartments.

Trimming removed 1 base from V and 1 base from J, with 5 bases in between. CDR1 is SQVTM, CDR2 ANQGSEA, per germline. The CDR3 loop spans 12 amino acids. This clonotype was detected only a few times. The antigen is unknown. TCRdb redid the calling of the 5' RACE reads with MiXCR, one entry per CDR3 protein. This table has about 320,000 distinct CDR3 sequences, around 10% appearing once. Here the sequenced sample was CD4+ T cells sorted from PBMCs, taken 45 days after the yellow fever booster vaccination. The TCR sequence derives from a young man who received the YFV17D yellow fever vaccine. The J gene is TRBJ2-7, the V gene TRBV29-1; D is undetermined. CDR3 coding DNA: TGCAGCGTTGAAGGGCAGTCCTACGAGCAGTACTTC. It codes for CSVEGQSYEQYF.